This TCR beta chain was recorded in a study of early T cells in non-severe SARS-CoV-2 infection. Study-wide context: Bulk RNA from unsorted whole blood was sequenced; chains were unpaired.

V lost 5 bases and J lost 5, with 10 bases in between. Germline-derived CDR1 and CDR2 are LNHDA and SQIVND (reference sequence). CDR3 length: 13 residues. TCRdb passed the 5' RACE reads through MiXCR, listing each CDR3 protein once. The sample carries roughly 40,000 distinct CDR3 sequences, about 5.9% recorded once. The receptor was derived from an adult who was a healthcare worker with PCR-confirmed SARS-CoV-2 infection or an uninfected control (not recorded which). The genes are TRBV19 and TRBJ1-5; D gene unclear. The material was whole blood, obtained at baseline. The CDR3 here is CASSLKKDQPQHF. The CDR3 DNA reads TGTGCCAGTAGTCTAAAGAAGGATCAGCCCCAGCATTTT.